The TCR beta chain under discussion was sequenced for a study of blood T cell repertoires in COVID-19. Looking at the study overall: Samples of COVID-19 (acute and convalescent) were obtained from the United States, Italy and Spain. PBMCs, B-cell-depleted T cells, or T cells were the source of the cDNA or gDNA that made up the material.

This clone was detected a few times. Trimming removed 5 bases from V and 5 bases from J, with 10 bases in between. The germline CDR1 and CDR2 sequences are DFQATT and SNEGSKA (reference sequence). CDR3 length equals 11 residues. The authors' processing: Reference gene primer amplification yielded estimated nucleated cell counts. The protocol was immunoSEQ multiplex PCR, while the TCRdb copy is restricted to in-frame clones and leaves out a portion. V, J and clone size are taken as reported in that table, and D and trimming were inferred from the DNA itself. This sample yields about 89,000 clones, of which 55% to 75% are seen a single time; 14% belongs to the top ten.

Sequencing used peripheral blood. The chain links TRBV20-1 to TRBJ2-7; TRBD1 might be the D (5 bases). This TCR came from a woman aged 80 or over with acute or convalescent COVID-19. CDR3 protein: CSAPGFHEQYF. The CDR3 DNA reads TGCAGTGCTCCAGGGTTCCACGAGCAGTACTTC.